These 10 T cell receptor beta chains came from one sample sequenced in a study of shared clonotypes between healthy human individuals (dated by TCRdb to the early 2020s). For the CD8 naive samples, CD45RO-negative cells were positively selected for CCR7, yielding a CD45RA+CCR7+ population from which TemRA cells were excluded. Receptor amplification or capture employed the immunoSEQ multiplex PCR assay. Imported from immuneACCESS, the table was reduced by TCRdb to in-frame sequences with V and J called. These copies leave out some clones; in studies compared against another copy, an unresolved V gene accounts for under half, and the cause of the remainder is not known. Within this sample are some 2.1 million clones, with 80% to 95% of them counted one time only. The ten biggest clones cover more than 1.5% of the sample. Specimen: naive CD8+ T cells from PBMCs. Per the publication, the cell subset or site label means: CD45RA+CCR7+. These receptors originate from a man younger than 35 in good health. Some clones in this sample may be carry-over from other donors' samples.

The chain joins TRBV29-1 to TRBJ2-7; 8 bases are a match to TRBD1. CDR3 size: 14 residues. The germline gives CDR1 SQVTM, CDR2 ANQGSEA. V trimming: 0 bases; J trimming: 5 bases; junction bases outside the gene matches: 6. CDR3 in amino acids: CSVEDRDRWDEQYF. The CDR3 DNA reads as TGCAGCGTTGAAGACCGGGACAGGTGGGACGAGCAGTACTTC.

CDR3 nucleotide sequence: TGTGCCAGCAGCCAAGAACTGGGGTACCACAACTATGGCTACACCTTC. Protein product: CASSQELGYHNYGYTF. The rearrangement uses TRBV14 and TRBJ1-2; D is ambiguous. CDR1 SGHDN and CDR2 FVKESK come from the germline V gene. The CDR3 loop spans 16 amino acids. Trimming took 0 bases from V and 2 from J, leaving 13 bases between them.

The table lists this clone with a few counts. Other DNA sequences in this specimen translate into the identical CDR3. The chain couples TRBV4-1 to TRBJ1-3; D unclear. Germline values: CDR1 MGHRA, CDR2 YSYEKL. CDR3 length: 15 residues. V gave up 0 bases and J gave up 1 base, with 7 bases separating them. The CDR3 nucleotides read TGCGCCAGCAGCCAAGATCTTGGTTCTGGAAACACCATATATTTT. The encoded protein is CASSQDLGSGNTIYF.

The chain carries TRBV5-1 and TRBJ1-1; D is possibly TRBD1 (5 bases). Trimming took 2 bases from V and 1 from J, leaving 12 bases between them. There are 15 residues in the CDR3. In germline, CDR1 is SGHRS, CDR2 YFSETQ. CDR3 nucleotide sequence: TGCGCCAGCAGCTTTCGTTCAGGGTCGAACACTGAAGCTTTCTTT. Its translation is CASSFRSGSNTEAFF.

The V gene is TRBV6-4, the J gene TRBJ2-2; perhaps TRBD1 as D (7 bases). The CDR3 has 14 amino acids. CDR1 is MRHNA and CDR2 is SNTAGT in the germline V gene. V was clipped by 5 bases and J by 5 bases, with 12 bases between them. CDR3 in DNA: TGTGCCAGCAGTTACAGGGGAGGAACCGGGGAGCTGTTTTTT. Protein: CASSYRGGTGELFF.

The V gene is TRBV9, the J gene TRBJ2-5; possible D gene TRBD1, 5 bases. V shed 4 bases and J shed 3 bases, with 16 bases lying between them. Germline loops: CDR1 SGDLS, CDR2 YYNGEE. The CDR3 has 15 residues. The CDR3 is CASSPQTVLKETQYF. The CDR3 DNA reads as TGTGCCAGCAGCCCACAGACAGTACTAAAAGAGACCCAGTACTTC.

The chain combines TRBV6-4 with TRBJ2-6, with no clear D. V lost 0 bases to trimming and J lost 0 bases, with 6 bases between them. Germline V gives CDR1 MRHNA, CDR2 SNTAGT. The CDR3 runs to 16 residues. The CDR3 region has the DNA TGTGCCAGCAGTGACTCGTGGGGCTCTGGGGCCAACGTCCTGACTTTC. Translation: CASSDSWGSGANVLTF.

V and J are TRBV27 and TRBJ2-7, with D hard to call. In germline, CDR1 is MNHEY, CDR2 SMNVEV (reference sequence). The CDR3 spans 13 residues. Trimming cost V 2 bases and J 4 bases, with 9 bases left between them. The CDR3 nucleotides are TGTGCCAGCAGTTTAGTCGGAGAATACGAGCAGTACTTC. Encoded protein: CASSLVGEYEQYF.

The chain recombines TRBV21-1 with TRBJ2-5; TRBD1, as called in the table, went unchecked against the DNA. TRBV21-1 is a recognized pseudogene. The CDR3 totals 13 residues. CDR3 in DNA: TGTGCCAGCTCCGGGACAGGGGAAGAGACCCAGTACTTC. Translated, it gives CASSGTGEETQYF.

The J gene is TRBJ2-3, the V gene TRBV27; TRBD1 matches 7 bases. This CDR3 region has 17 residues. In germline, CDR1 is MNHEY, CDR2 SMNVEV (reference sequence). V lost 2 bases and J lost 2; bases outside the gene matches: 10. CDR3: CASSLIDHRGPTDTQYF. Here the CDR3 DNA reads TGTGCCAGCAGTTTAATCGACCACAGGGGTCCCACAGATACGCAGTATTTT.